The 6 T cell receptor beta chains below all came from one sample that was sequenced in a study of T cell changes during pregnancy in multiple sclerosis (dated by TCRdb to 2018 to 2020). Library preparation was by the immunoSEQ multiplex PCR assay. The immuneACCESS repertoire file appears here via TCRdb, limited to in-frame rearrangements. These files lack a portion of the clones; in checked studies, under half of the deficit traces to unresolved V genes, and the cause of the others is not known. The sample profile shows about 110,000 clones; more than 85% of them were found once. The top ten hold more than 1.5% of the sample. The material sequenced was peripheral blood, taken in the third trimester of pregnancy. Receptors were obtained from a female donor with multiple sclerosis, enrolled in a pregnancy study.

DNA for the CDR3: TGCGCCAGCAGCCAAGAGAGAAGGGTGCGGGCCGAGCAGTACTTC. Its protein product is CASSQERRVRAEQYF. The V gene is TRBV4-1, the J gene TRBJ2-7; tentatively, D is TRBD2 (5 bases). V was shortened by 0 bases and J by 6 bases, with 15 bases between the two germline ends. Per germline, CDR1 MGHRA and CDR2 YSYEKL. The CDR3 extends over 15 amino acids.

CDR3 in DNA: TGTGCCAGTAGTATCGGGGTGGATACTGAAGCTTTCTTT. Its translation: CASSIGVDTEAFF. The chain carries TRBV19 and TRBJ1-1, with D hard to call. With 3 bases removed from V and 5 bases from J, the gap between germline ends came to 10 bases. The germline CDR1 and CDR2 sequences are LNHDA and SQIVND (reference sequence). The CDR3 is 13 amino acids. Full variable domain (rest looked up from reference TRBV19 and TRBJ1-1): DGGITQSPKYLFRKEGQNVTLSCEQNLNHDAMYWYRQDPGQGLRLIYYSQIVNDFQKGDIAEGYSVSREKKESFPLTVTSAQKNPTAFYLCASSIGVDTEAFFGQGTRLTVV.

V usage is TRBV2 and J usage is TRBJ2-5; no reliable D call. V lost 5 bases, J lost 0 bases, and 7 bases lay in between. The CDR3 covers 13 residues. Germline V gives CDR1 SNHLY, CDR2 FYNNEI. CDR3 bases: TGTGCCAGCAGTAGACAATACCAAGAGACCCAGTACTTC. It is translated as CASSRQYQETQYF.

The chain is built from TRBV27 and TRBJ2-3, with D tentatively TRBD1 (6 bases). The V end was cut by 3 bases, the J end by 1 base, with 11 bases between. Germline CDR1 MNHEY, CDR2 SMNVEV (reference sequence). The CDR3 is 15 amino acids. The CDR3 sequence is CASSLAGTRTDTQYF. CDR3 coding DNA: TGTGCCAGCAGTTTGGCCGGGACACGCACAGATACGCAGTATTTT.

The rearrangement joins TRBV5-1 to TRBJ1-1, with TRBD1 as a possible D gene (5 bases). Trimming cost V 0 bases and J 0 bases, with 9 bases left between them. Germline-derived CDR1 and CDR2 are SGHRS and YFSETQ. The CDR3 covers 15 residues. In DNA, the CDR3 is TGCGCCAGCAGCTTGGTCGCAGGGATGAACACTGAAGCTTTCTTT. Its protein product is CASSLVAGMNTEAFF.

The rearrangement uses TRBV5-1 and TRBJ2-6; 7 bases are shared with TRBD1. The CDR3 length is 18 residues. Per germline, CDR1 SGHRS and CDR2 YFSETQ. The V segment lost 1 base and the J segment 0 bases; nucleotides outside the gene matches: 7. CDR3 loop: CASSLLRQGPSGANVLTF. In nucleotides, the CDR3 is TGCGCCAGCAGCTTGTTGAGACAGGGTCCCTCTGGGGCCAACGTCCTGACTTTC.